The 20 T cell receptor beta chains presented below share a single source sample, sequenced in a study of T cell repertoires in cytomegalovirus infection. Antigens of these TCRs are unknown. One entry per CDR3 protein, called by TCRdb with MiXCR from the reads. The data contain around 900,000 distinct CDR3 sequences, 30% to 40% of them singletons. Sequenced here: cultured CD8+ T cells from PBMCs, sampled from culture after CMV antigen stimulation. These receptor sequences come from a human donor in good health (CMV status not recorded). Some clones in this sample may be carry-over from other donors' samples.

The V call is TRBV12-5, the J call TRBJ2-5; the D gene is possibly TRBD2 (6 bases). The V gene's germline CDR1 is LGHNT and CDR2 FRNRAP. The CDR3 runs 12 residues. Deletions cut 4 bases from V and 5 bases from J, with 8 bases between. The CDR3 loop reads CASGWGGETQYF. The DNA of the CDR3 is TGTGCTAGTGGTTGGGGAGGTGAGACCCAGTACTTC.

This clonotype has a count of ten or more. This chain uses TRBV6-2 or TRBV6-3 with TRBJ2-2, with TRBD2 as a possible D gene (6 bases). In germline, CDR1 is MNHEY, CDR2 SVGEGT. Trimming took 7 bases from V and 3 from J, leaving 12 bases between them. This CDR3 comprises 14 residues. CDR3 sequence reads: CASNPWGDTGELFF. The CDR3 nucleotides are TGTGCCAGCAATCCGTGGGGGGACACCGGGGAGCTGTTTTTT.

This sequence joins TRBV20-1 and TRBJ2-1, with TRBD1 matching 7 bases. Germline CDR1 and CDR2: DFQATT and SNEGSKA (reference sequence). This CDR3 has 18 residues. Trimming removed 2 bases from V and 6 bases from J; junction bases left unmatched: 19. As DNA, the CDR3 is TGCAGTGCTAGACCGAAACACAACAGGGGCCCTACCCTCAATGAGCAGTTCTTC. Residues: CSARPKHNRGPTLNEQFF.

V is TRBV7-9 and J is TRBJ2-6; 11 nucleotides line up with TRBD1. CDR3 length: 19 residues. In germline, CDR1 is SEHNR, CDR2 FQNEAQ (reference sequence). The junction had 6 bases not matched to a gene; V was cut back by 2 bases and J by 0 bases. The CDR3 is CASSLSTGTGGSGANVLTF. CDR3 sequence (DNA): TGTGCCAGCAGCTTATCCACCGGGACAGGGGGCTCTGGGGCCAACGTCCTGACTTTC.

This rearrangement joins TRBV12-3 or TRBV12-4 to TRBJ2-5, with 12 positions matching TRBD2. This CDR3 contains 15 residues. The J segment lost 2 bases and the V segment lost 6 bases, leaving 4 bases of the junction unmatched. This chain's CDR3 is CASSQLAGGQETQYF. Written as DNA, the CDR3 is TGTGCCAGCAGCCAACTAGCGGGGGGTCAAGAGACCCAGTACTTC.

CDR3 bases: TGTGCCAGCAGCCTATTTCAGGGACCCAGGGAGCTGTTTTTT. Its translation is CASSLFQGPRELFF. This chain joins TRBV28 and TRBJ2-2; D tentatively reads TRBD1 or TRBD2 (5 bases each). CDR1 MDHEN and CDR2 SYDVKM come from the germline V gene. The V end was cut by 6 bases, the J end by 9 bases, with 17 bases between. This CDR3 is 14 amino acids long.

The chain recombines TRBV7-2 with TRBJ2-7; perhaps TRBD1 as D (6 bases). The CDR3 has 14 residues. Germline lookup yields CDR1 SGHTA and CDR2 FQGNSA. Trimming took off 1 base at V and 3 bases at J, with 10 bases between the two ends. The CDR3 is CASSLGDIFYEQYF. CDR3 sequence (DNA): TGTGCCAGCAGCTTAGGGGACATATTCTACGAGCAGTACTTC.

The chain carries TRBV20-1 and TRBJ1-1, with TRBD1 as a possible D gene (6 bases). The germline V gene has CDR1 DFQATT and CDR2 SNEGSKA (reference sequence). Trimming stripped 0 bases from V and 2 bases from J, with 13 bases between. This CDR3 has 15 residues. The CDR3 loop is CSARDFPGANTEAFF. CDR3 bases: TGCAGTGCTAGAGATTTCCCGGGGGCTAACACTGAAGCTTTCTTT.

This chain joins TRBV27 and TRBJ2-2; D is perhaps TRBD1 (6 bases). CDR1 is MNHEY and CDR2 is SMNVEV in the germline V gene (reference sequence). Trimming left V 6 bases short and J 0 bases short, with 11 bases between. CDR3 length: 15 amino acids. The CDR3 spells CASSRDTSNTGELFF. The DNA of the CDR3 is TGTGCCAGCAGCAGGGACACTTCGAACACCGGGGAGCTGTTTTTT.

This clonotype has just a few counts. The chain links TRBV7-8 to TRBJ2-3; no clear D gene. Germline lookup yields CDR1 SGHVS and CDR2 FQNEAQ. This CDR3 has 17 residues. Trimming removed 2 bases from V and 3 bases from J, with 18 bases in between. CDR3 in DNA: TGTGCCAGCAGCTTAAATATTGGGGTGCCCCGAACAGATACGCAGTATTTT. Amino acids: CASSLNIGVPRTDTQYF.

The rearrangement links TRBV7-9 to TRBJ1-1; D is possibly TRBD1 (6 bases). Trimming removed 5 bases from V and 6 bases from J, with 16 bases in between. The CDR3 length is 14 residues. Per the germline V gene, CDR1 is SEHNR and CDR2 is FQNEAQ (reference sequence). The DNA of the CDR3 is TGTGCCAGCAGCCACCGTTCGGACAGATCTGAAGCTTTCTTT. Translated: CASSHRSDRSEAFF.

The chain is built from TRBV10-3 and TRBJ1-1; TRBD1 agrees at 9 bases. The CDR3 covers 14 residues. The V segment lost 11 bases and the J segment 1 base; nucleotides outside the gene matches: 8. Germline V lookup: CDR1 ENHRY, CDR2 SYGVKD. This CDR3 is CAAQGATWNTEAFF. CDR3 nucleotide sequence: TGTGCCGCACAGGGGGCAACGTGGAACACTGAAGCTTTCTTT.

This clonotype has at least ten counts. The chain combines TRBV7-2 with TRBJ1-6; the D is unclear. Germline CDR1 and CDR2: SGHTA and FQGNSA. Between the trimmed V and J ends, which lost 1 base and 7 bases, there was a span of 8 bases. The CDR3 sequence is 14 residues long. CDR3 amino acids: CASSLGSQNSPLHF. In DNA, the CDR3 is TGTGCCAGCAGCTTAGGTTCGCAGAATTCACCCCTCCACTTT.

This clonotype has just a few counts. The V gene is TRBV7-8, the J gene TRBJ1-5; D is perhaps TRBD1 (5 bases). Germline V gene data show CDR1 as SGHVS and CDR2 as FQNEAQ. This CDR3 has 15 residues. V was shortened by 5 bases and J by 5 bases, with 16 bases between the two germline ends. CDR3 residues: CASSPKGLGDQPQHF. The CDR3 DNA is TGTGCCAGCAGCCCTAAGGGACTGGGGGATCAGCCCCAGCATTTT.

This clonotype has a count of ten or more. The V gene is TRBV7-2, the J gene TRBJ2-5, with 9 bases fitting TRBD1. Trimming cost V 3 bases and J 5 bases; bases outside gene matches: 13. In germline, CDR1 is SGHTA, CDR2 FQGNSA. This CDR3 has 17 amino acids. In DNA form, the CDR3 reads TGTGCCAGCAGCTTCTTAACCGGACAGGGGCGAGGGGAGACCCAGTACTTC. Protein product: CASSFLTGQGRGETQYF.

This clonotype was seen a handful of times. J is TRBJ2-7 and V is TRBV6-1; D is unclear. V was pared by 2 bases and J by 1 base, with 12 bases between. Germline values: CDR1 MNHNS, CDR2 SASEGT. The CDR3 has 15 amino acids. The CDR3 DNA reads TGTGCCAGCAGTGAAAATTTAGGGCCATCCTACGAGCAGTACGTC. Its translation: CASSENLGPSYEQYV.

The CDR3 nucleotides are TGTGCCAGCAGTTACTTAGAGCCTATCACGCGGACTGAAGCTTTCTTT. It encodes CASSYLEPITRTEAFF. The chain carries TRBV6-6 and TRBJ1-1; D remains ambiguous. CDR3 length: 16 residues. Germline-derived CDR1 and CDR2 are MNHNY and SVGAGI (reference sequence). V lost 1 base to trimming and J lost 5 bases, with 17 bases between them.

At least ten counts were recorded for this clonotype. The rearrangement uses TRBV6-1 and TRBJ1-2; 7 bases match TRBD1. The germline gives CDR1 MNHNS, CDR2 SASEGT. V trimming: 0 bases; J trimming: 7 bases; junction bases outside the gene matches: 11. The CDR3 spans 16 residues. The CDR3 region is CASSEAILGQSGGYTF. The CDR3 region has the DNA TGTGCCAGCAGTGAAGCGATACTGGGACAGTCGGGTGGCTACACCTTC.

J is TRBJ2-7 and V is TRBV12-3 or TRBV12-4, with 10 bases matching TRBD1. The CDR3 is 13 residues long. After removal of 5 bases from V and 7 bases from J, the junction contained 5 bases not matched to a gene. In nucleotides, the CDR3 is TGTGCCAGCAGTGTCGGGACAGGGGTTGAGCAGTACTTC. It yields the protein CASSVGTGVEQYF.

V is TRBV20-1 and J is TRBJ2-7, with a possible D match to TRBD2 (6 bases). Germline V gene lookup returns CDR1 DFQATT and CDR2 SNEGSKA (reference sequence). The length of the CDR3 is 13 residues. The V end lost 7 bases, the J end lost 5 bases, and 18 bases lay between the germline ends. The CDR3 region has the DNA TGCAGTGGGGGCTCTGGGGAGGCGGACGAGCAGTACTTC. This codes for CSGGSGEADEQYF.